Listed here are 13 T cell receptor beta chains from one sample, sequenced in a study of blood T cell repertoires in COVID-19. Assay: immunoSEQ multiplex PCR; the TCRdb copy retains only in-frame clones and omits some. In the table there are approximately 210,000 clones, approximately 91% of which are singletons. The sequenced sample was peripheral blood. All receptors come from a woman in her thirties or forties with acute or convalescent COVID-19.

The chain combines TRBV5-1 with TRBJ2-2, with D possibly matching TRBD2 (5 bases). Trimming took 2 bases from V and 0 from J, leaving 11 bases between them. Germline V gene sequence: CDR1 SGHRS, CDR2 YFSETQ. The CDR3 has 16 residues. The DNA for the CDR3 is TGCGCCAGCAGCTTCCGTGGGGAGCCGAACACCGGGGAGCTGTTTTTT. This encodes CASSFRGEPNTGELFF.

V usage is TRBV27 and J usage is TRBJ1-1; the D gene is possibly TRBD1 (5 bases). Germline CDR1 is MNHEY and CDR2 is SMNVEV (reference sequence). This CDR3 has 14 residues. V lost 8 bases, J lost 1 base, and 14 bases lay in between. The CDR3 spells CASGWAGKNTEAFF. The CDR3 bases are TGTGCCAGCGGTTGGGCAGGGAAGAACACTGAAGCTTTCTTT.

The chain is built from TRBV12-5 and TRBJ2-3; TRBD2 aligns across 7 bases. The CDR3 loop spans 22 amino acids. The V segment lost 2 bases and the J segment 0 bases; nucleotides outside the gene matches: 23. Germline CDR1 LGHNT, CDR2 FRNRAP. CDR3 in DNA: TGTGCTAGTGGTTTGCCCCGTCGGGGACTACTCGAAAAATTAGTGAGCACAGATACGCAGTATTTT. It yields the protein CASGLPRRGLLEKLVSTDTQYF.

The chain carries TRBV7-9 and TRBJ1-1, with D possibly TRBD1 on 6 matching bases. V dropped 5 bases and J dropped 5 bases, with 15 bases sitting between them. Germline CDR1 reads SEHNR; CDR2 reads FQNEAQ (reference sequence). The CDR3 loop spans 14 amino acids. CDR3 sequence (DNA): TGTGCCAGCAGCCCCCCCGGGGGGGCGACTGAAGCTTTCTTT. It codes for CASSPPGGATEAFF.

This clone was counted a few times. The CDR3: CSVAVSVEAFF. The CDR3 bases are TGCAGCGTTGCTGTTTCGGTTGAAGCTTTCTTT. This chain uses TRBV29-1 with TRBJ1-1; D is undetermined. V shed 4 bases and J shed 7 bases, with 10 bases lying between them. CDR3 length: 11 residues. Germline CDR1 is SQVTM and CDR2 is ANQGSEA.

This clone was recorded only once. The chain combines TRBV19 with TRBJ1-3; possibly TRBD1 for D (6 bases). Germline-derived CDR1 and CDR2 are LNHDA and SQIVND (reference sequence). This CDR3 has 14 residues. Trimming removed 6 bases at V and 0 bases at J, with 9 bases between. The CDR3: CASSNRASGNTIYF. The CDR3 DNA follows: TGTGCCAGTAGCAACAGGGCCTCTGGAAACACCATATATTTT. Variable domain in full (rest from reference TRBV19 and TRBJ1-3): DGGITQSPKYLFRKEGQNVTLSCEQNLNHDAMYWYRQDPGQGLRLIYYSQIVNDFQKGDIAEGYSVSREKKESFPLTVTSAQKNPTAFYLCASSNRASGNTIYFGEGSWLTVV.

The V call is TRBV7-2, the J call TRBJ1-1; TRBD1 aligns across 11 bases. In germline, CDR1 is SGHTA, CDR2 FQGNSA. The CDR3 contains 14 residues. Germline trimming cut 3 bases from V and 5 bases from J; bases unmatched to any gene: 2. CDR3 sequence: CASSLDRGRTEAFF. The CDR3 bases are TGTGCCAGCAGCTTGGACAGGGGGCGGACTGAAGCTTTCTTT. The full variable domain, completed using reference TRBV7-2 and TRBJ1-1, is GAGVSQSPSNKVTEKGKDVELRCDPISGHTALYWYRQSLGQGLEFLIYFQGNSAPDKSGLPSDRFSAERTGGSVSTLTIQRTQQEDSAVYLCASSLDRGRTEAFFGQGTRLTVV.

V usage is TRBV5-4 and J usage is TRBJ2-1; TRBD1 is a possible D gene (5 bases). Germline CDR1 SGHNT, CDR2 YYREEE (reference sequence). The CDR3 loop spans 13 amino acids. V was shortened by 4 bases and J by 4 bases, with 9 bases between the two germline ends. CDR3 protein: CASSVTAYNEQFF. CDR3 DNA sequence: TGTGCCAGCAGCGTGACAGCTTACAATGAGCAGTTCTTC.

V is TRBV3-1 (or the pseudogene TRBV3-2) and J is TRBJ1-3, with D possibly matching TRBD1 (6 bases). The CDR3 extends over 16 amino acids. Germline lookup yields CDR1 LGHDT and CDR2 YNNKEL (reference sequence). The ends were cut back, 1 base at V and 0 bases at J, with 10 bases in the middle. The chain's CDR3 is CASSQAGVASGNTIYF. The CDR3 region has the DNA TGTGCCAGCAGCCAAGCAGGGGTGGCCTCTGGAAACACCATATATTTT.

V is TRBV29-1 and J is TRBJ1-1, with D perhaps TRBD1 (5 bases). The CDR3 runs 13 residues. Trimming left V 5 bases short and J 1 base short, with 11 bases between. Looked up from germline, CDR1 is SQVTM and CDR2 is ANQGSEA. CDR3 sequence (DNA): TGCAGCGTTCGAACACAGGAGAACACTGAAGCTTTCTTT. Protein sequence: CSVRTQENTEAFF.

The genes are TRBV4-1 and TRBJ1-3; D unresolved. Trimming stripped 2 bases from V and 6 bases from J, with 17 bases between. The germline CDR1 and CDR2 sequences are MGHRA and YSYEKL. The CDR3 totals 16 residues. CDR3: CASSQLSSPGENTIYF. CDR3 nucleotide sequence: TGCGCCAGCAGCCAACTATCAAGCCCCGGGGAAAACACCATATATTTT.

This sequence joins TRBV15 and TRBJ1-6; D gene uncertain. The CDR3 is 13 amino acids. Trimming cost V 5 bases and J 9 bases, with 11 bases left between them. The germline V gene encodes CDR1 LNHNV and CDR2 YYDKDF (reference sequence). The CDR3 spells CATSDIPRSPLHF. In nucleotides, the CDR3 is TGTGCCACCAGCGACATCCCGCGTTCACCCCTCCACTTT. Based on the CDR3 plus reference TRBV15 and TRBJ1-6, the full variable domain is DAMVIQNPRYQVTQFGKPVTLSCSQTLNHNVMYWYQQKSSQAPKLLFHYYDKDFNNEADTPDNFQSRRPNTSFCFLDIRSPGLGDTAMYLCATSDIPRSPLHFGNGTRLTVT.

The chain uses TRBV5-5 and TRBJ2-5; 10 nucleotides align to TRBD2. The CDR3 extends over 17 amino acids. With 3 bases clipped from V and 5 bases from J, the junction kept 13 bases outside the gene matches. In germline, CDR1 is SGHKS, CDR2 YYEKEE (reference sequence). The CDR3 DNA is TGTGCCAGCAGCTGGACGGGACTAGCGTTTGTTTTGGAGACCCAGTACTTC. It specifies CASSWTGLAFVLETQYF. Looking up the rest from reference TRBV5-5 and TRBJ2-5 gives the full variable domain: DAGVTQSPTHLIKTRGQQVTLRCSPISGHKSVSWYQQVLGQGPQFIFQYYEKEERGRGNFPDRFSARQFPNYSSELNVNALLLGDSALYLCASSWTGLAFVLETQYFGPGTRLLVL.